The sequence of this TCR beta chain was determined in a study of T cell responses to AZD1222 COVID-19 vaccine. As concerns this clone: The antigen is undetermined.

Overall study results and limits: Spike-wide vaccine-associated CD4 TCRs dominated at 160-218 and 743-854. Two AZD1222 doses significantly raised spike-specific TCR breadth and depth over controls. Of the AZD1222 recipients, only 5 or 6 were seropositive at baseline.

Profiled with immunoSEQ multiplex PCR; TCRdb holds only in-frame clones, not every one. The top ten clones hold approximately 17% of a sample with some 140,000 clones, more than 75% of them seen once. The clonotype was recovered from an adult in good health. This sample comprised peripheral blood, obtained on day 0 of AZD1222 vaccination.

The CDR3 loop reads CASSQLRNTIYF. CDR3 nucleotide sequence: TGTGCCAGCTCTCAGCTGCGAAACACCATATATTTT. The V and J genes are TRBV28 and TRBJ1-3; D is undetermined. This CDR3 region has 12 residues. The ends were cut back, 8 bases at V and 5 bases at J, with 10 bases in the middle. Germline V gene sequence: CDR1 MDHEN, CDR2 SYDVKM.